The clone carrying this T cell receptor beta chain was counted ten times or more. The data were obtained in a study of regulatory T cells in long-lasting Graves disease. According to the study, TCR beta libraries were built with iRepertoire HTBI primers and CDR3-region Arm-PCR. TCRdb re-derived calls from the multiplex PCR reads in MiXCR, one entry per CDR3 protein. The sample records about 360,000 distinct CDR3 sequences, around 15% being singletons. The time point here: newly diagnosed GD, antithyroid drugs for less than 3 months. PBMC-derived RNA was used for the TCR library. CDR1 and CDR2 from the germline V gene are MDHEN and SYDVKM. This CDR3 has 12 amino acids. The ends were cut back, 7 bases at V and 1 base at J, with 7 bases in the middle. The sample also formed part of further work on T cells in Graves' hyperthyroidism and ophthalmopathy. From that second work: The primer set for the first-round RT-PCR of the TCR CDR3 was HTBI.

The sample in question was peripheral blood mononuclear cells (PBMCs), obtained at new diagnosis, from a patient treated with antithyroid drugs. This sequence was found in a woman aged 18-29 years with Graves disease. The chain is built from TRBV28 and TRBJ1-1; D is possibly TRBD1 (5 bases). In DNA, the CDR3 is TGTGCCAGCACTACAGGGAACACTGAAGCTTTCTTT. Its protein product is CASTTGNTEAFF.